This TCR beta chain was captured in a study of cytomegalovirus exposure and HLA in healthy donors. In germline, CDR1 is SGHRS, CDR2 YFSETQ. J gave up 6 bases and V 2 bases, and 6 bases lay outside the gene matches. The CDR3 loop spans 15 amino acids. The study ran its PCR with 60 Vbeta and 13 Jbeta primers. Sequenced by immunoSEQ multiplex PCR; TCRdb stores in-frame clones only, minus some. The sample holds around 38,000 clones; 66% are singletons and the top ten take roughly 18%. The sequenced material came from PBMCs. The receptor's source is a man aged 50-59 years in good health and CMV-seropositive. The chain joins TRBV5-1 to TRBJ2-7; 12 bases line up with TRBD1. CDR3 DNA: TGCGCCAGCAGCTTCGAGGGACAGGGGGCTCGCGAGCAGTACTTC. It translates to CASSFEGQGAREQYF.